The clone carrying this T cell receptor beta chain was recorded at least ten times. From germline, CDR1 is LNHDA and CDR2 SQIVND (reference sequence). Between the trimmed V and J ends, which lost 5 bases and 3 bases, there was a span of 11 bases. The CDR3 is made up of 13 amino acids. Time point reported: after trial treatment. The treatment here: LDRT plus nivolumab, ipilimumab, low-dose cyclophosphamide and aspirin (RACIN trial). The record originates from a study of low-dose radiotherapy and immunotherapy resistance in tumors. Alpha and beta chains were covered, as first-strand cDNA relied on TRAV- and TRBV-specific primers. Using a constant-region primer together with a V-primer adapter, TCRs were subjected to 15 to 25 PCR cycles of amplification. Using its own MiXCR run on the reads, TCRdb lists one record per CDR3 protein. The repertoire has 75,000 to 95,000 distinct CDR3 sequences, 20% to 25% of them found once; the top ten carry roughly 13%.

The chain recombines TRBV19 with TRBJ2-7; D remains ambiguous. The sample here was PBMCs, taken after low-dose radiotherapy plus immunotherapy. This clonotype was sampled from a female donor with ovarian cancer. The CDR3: CASSLSLGYEQYF. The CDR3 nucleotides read TGTGCCAGTAGTCTTAGCTTAGGCTACGAGCAGTACTTC.